These 16 T cell receptor beta chains share one sample of origin, sequenced in a study of T cells after yellow fever vaccination. MiXCR was run by TCRdb on the 5' RACE reads, yielding one entry per CDR3 protein. The table records 200,000 to 300,000 distinct CDR3 sequences, less than 7.5% of them present only once. Material: CD4+ T cells sorted from PBMCs, obtained on the day of the yellow fever booster vaccination. These receptors all come from a man aged 25-45 years who received the YFV17D yellow fever vaccine.

This clonotype was counted at least ten times. This sequence joins TRBV20-1 and TRBJ1-5; 11 bases line up with TRBD1. With V trimmed by 5 bases and J by 5 bases, 8 bases remained unmatched. Germline CDR1 DFQATT, CDR2 SNEGSKA (reference sequence). The CDR3 totals 15 residues. Here the CDR3 reads CSASDRGRWDQPQHF. The DNA for the CDR3 is TGCAGTGCTTCGGACAGGGGGCGTTGGGATCAGCCCCAGCATTTT.

This clonotype showed up just a few times. This rearrangement joins TRBV7-2 to TRBJ2-7; D ambiguous. CDR3 size: 15 residues. The ends were cut back, 1 base at V and 2 bases at J, with 12 bases in the middle. Germline CDR1 is SGHTA and CDR2 is FQGNSA. Here the CDR3 reads CASSLGLEPAYEQYF. CDR3 nucleotides: TGTGCCAGCAGCTTAGGATTGGAACCCGCCTACGAGCAGTACTTC.

This sequence joins TRBV23-1 and TRBJ2-5; D gene uncertain. TRBV23-1 falls under the ORF class, with uncertain function. Trimming left V 8 bases short and J 2 bases short, with 12 bases between. The CDR3 extends over 13 amino acids. CDR3 DNA sequence: TGCGCCAGCGCCGAGGTGGATCAAGAGACCCAGTACTTC. Translating it yields CASAEVDQETQYF.

This clonotype was counted a few times. The chain carries TRBV5-1 and TRBJ2-1, with 10 bases matching TRBD2. The CDR3 length is 15 residues. After removal of 0 bases from V and 6 bases from J, the junction contained 3 bases not matched to a gene. Germline V gives CDR1 SGHRS, CDR2 YFSETQ. CDR3 residues: CASSLDSGRFNEQFF. The CDR3, as DNA: TGCGCCAGCAGCTTGGATAGCGGGAGGTTCAATGAGCAGTTCTTC.

This sequence joins TRBV20-1 and TRBJ2-7; the D gene is possibly TRBD1 (5 bases). CDR3 length: 11 amino acids. V lost 8 bases and J 3 bases, leaving 11 bases between the germline ends. Germline V gene sequence: CDR1 DFQATT, CDR2 SNEGSKA (reference sequence). CDR3 in amino acids: CSTPRDYEQYF. CDR3 nucleotides: TGCAGTACTCCCAGGGACTACGAGCAGTACTTC.

A few counts support this clonotype. V is TRBV18 and J is TRBJ2-5, with D unclear. This CDR3 is built from 13 residues. Germline V gives CDR1 KGHSH, CDR2 LQKENI. Trimming cost V 6 bases and J 5 bases, with 13 bases left between them. CDR3 residues: CASSADPEETQYF. In DNA form, the CDR3 reads TGTGCCAGCTCGGCCGACCCAGAGGAGACCCAGTACTTC.

This clonotype was seen a handful of times. The V gene is TRBV7-2, the J gene TRBJ1-6; 9 bases fit TRBD1. This CDR3 region has 14 residues. Germline CDR1 reads SGHTA; CDR2 reads FQGNSA. With V trimmed by 5 bases and J by 5 bases, 1 base remained unmatched. CDR3 protein: CASSGTGNNSPLHF. In DNA form, the CDR3 reads TGTGCCAGCAGCGGGACAGGGAATAATTCACCCCTCCACTTT.

The table lists this clonotype with a few counts. The chain combines TRBV7-9 with TRBJ2-7, with 7 bases aligning to TRBD2. Looked up from germline, CDR1 is SEHNR and CDR2 is FQNEAQ (reference sequence). The CDR3 has 17 amino acids. Trimming at V came to 1 base and at J to 6 bases, leaving 15 bases not matched to a gene. CDR3 nucleotides: TGTGCCAGCAGCTTAGTGGTCCAGAGCGGGACCTACGGCGAGCAGTACTTC. Translating it yields CASSLVVQSGTYGEQYF. Filled out from reference TRBV7-9 and TRBJ2-7, the complete variable domain reads DTGVSQNPRHKITKRGQNVTFRCDPISEHNRLYWYRQTLGQGPEFLTYFQNEAQLEKSRLLSDRFSAERPKGSFSTLEIQRTEQGDSAMYLCASSLVVQSGTYGEQYFGPGTRLTVT.

The CDR3 DNA follows: TGCAGCGTAGCTGCGACAGGGGGCAGTCAGCCCCAGCATTTT. It encodes CSVAATGGSQPQHF. The gene calls are TRBV29-1 and TRBJ1-5, with TRBD1 matching over 10 bases. Per germline, CDR1 SQVTM and CDR2 ANQGSEA. The CDR3 has 14 residues. The junction had 8 bases not matched to a gene; V was cut back by 6 bases and J by 6 bases.

The V gene is TRBV6-2 or TRBV6-3, the J gene TRBJ1-2, with 9 bases identical to TRBD1. Germline CDR1 reads MNHEY; CDR2 reads SVGEGT. The CDR3 contains 12 residues. V lost 5 bases, J lost 13 bases, and 8 bases stayed unmatched. CDR3 sequence reads: CASSQGQGISTF. In nucleotides, the CDR3 is TGTGCCAGCAGTCAGGGACAGGGCATTTCCACCTTC.

This clonotype was seen a few times. This sequence joins TRBV27 and TRBJ1-2; maybe TRBD1 (5 bases). The CDR3 covers 12 residues. The germline V gene has CDR1 MNHEY and CDR2 SMNVEV (reference sequence). The V and J ends lost 7 bases and 7 bases respectively, with 13 bases between them. CDR3: CASKQGLSGYTF. The DNA of the CDR3 is TGTGCCAGCAAGCAGGGTTTGAGTGGCTACACCTTC.

This clonotype was seen at least ten times. V gene TRBV5-6 combines with J gene TRBJ2-1; 7 nucleotides agree with TRBD2. J was trimmed by 7 bases and V by 7 bases; bases with no gene match: 11. The germline CDR1 and CDR2 sequences are SGHDT and YYEEEE. The CDR3 sequence is 14 residues long. This CDR3 reads CASRQWGRENEQFF. The CDR3 DNA reads TGTGCCAGCCGCCAATGGGGGAGGGAAAATGAGCAGTTCTTC.

This clonotype was observed a handful of times. The chain has TRBV7-2 and TRBJ1-6; tentative D call: TRBD1 (5 bases). The CDR3 runs 17 residues. V was pared by 1 base and J by 3 bases, with 13 bases between. The germline V gene encodes CDR1 SGHTA and CDR2 FQGNSA. In DNA, the CDR3 is TGTGCCAGCAGCTTAGGCAGCGGGGGTTACTATAATTCACCCCTCCACTTT. Protein sequence: CASSLGSGGYYNSPLHF.

This clonotype was picked up one time. A single base separates this from a much larger clone, so it may be a read error. The chain is built from TRBV14 and TRBJ2-2; TRBD2 agrees at 13 bases. CDR3 length: 16 residues. From germline, CDR1 is SGHDN and CDR2 FVKESK. CDR3 DNA sequence: TGTGCCAGCAGCCCTGGACTAGCGGGAGCAGCCGGGGGGCTGTTTTTT. Protein sequence: CASSPGLAGAAGGLFF.

The chain joins TRBV12-3 or TRBV12-4 to TRBJ1-1; no clear D. This CDR3 is 12 amino acids long. With 3 bases removed from V and 5 bases from J, the gap between germline ends came to 7 bases. CDR3 sequence reads: CASSFSGTEAFF. The CDR3 nucleotides are TGTGCCAGCAGTTTCTCTGGGACTGAAGCTTTCTTT.

This clonotype was recorded once. V usage is TRBV11-2 and J usage is TRBJ2-7; 8 positions agree with TRBD2. Germline CDR1 and CDR2: SGHAT and FQNNGV. The CDR3 runs 18 residues. J was trimmed by 4 bases and V by 1 base; bases with no gene match: 15. The CDR3 sequence: CASSLVGVGLAGPYEQYF. The CDR3, as DNA: TGTGCCAGCAGCTTAGTGGGGGTCGGGCTAGCGGGTCCATACGAGCAGTACTTC.